This T cell receptor (beta chain) was identified during a study of blood T cells in healthy people across ages (dated by TCRdb to 2014 to 2015). As for the study more broadly: Template switching captured roughly one uniquely barcoded TCR beta cDNA molecule per two T cells in model experiments. Two additional independent replicas of 1 million unique cDNA reads from the same blood draw were analyzed for two donors (one aged 18 to 30 and one aged 80 or older). Using deep sequencing normalized with unique cDNA molecular identifiers, the study measured how TCR beta repertoire diversity changes with age. The donors were split into four age groups: young (average about 15 years), middle-aged (about 40), aged (more than 55) and long-lived (more than 80). To avoid experimental bias, donors of different ages were distributed randomly across sequencing lanes.

Libraries were built with 5' RACE. Sequenced on an Illumina HiSeq 2500. A second roughly 6 to 11 cycle PCR used a sample-barcoded 5' primer and a J-beta primer mix. A unique molecular identifier was introduced onto each TCR beta cDNA molecule by a template-switch 5' adaptor carrying 12 random nucleotides. At least 2.5 million CDR3-containing paired-end reads were obtained from each sample. First-strand cDNA synthesis was performed from all RNA using the Mint cDNA synthesis kit, with priming by a TRBC-specific oligonucleotide. After uracil-DNA glycosylase treatment, a first 18-cycle PCR used universal primers M1SS and BC2_uni_R on all cDNA. On the study's bioinformatics: Each sample was normalized by randomly selecting 1 million high-quality reads, each carrying a distinct molecular identifier. Reads sharing molecular identifiers were discarded rather than binned into consensus sequences. CDR3 identification, clonotype clustering and error correction used MiTCR with a Q25 quality threshold and the strictest error-elimination algorithm. A nonparametric unseen species model with Euler transformation was used to estimate lower-bound total TCR beta diversity. TCRdb took the public reads, trimmed them with fastp at Q25, ran MiXCR for clone calling and kept in-frame beta chains. Each record represents a unique CDR3 protein, reported with the most common genes and DNA among its rows. TCRdb's processing, not the authors' own work, is the source of the V and J calls. Here the sample has approximately 1.5 million distinct CDR3 sequences; roughly two fifths occur a single time. Of the sample, 4% is held by the ten largest clones.

This clonotype was seen only a few times. Its antigen target is currently unknown. No base-level quality is on record; no much larger clone is a single base apart. What the research found in general, with its limitations: Observed TCR beta diversity correlated strongly with the percentage of naive T cells measured by flow cytometry. Compared with the aged group, more naive CD4+ T cells, fewer expanded clones and increased TCR diversity were shown by the long-lived group, suggesting age selection. Estimates of total diversity from one million sequenced T cells were regarded as lower bounds and underestimates. Conclusive comparison of naive and antigen-experienced compartments was prevented by the profiling of bulk unsorted PBMCs. Because the CMV infection status of the donors was unknown, age-related changes in expanded clonotypes may potentially have been confounded. As age increased, observed TCR beta diversity per million T cells dropped in a roughly linear way, and a significant reduction was already evident by age about 36.

Spanning cysteine to phenylalanine, the CDR3 consists of 15 amino acids. Just the 45-base CDR3 DNA is kept, in frame starting at base 1. V is shortened by 0 bases, J by 5 bases, and the region joining them spans 12 bases. Taken from the germline V gene, the CDR1 and CDR2 loops are MNHEY and SVGAGI. The approximately 39 donors, aged 6 to 90 years, were systemically healthy Caucasian individuals from Russia. Ten milliliters of peripheral blood were drawn from each donor into EDTA-treated Vacutainer tubes. PBMCs were isolated by Ficoll-Paque density-gradient centrifugation, with at least 7 million obtained per sample. Trizol reagent was used to extract total RNA from the PBMCs, yielding at least 5.5 micrograms per sample. Naive CD45RAhigh/CD27high T cell percentages were measured by flow cytometry on a PBMC aliquot from every donor.

This clonotype was obtained from a woman aged 18-30 years in good health. Sequencing was performed on blood. In this chain, TRBV6-5 is recombined with TRBJ2-3; the D gene lacks a confident call. The nucleotides read TGTGCCAGCAGTTACTCGAGTTCCTCCGGAGATACGCAGTATTTT. Translation gives CASSYSSSSGDTQYF.